This TCR beta chain was found in a study of blood T cell repertoires in COVID-19. About the study: COVID-19 samples, acute and convalescent, were from the United States, Italy and Spain. The analysed material was cDNA or gDNA that came from T cells, B-cell-depleted T cells, or PBMCs.

Original processing notes: Quantification of nucleated cells was approximated via reference gene primer amplification. Assay used: immunoSEQ multiplex PCR; TCRdb lists only in-frame clones, some missing. That table gives V, J and clone size, and the DNA gave D and trimming. The sample has 250,000 or so clones, approximately 88% seen once. Germline-derived CDR1 and CDR2 are SGHNT and YYREEE (reference sequence). The CDR3 has 16 residues. Trimming removed 7 bases from V and 4 bases from J, with 23 bases in between. Up to 2 weeks before entering the study, exposed participants had met a COVID-19 case. The chain employs TRBV5-4 and TRBJ1-2; possible D gene TRBD1, 6 bases. Sequencing used PBMCs or T cells enriched from blood (not recorded which). The TCR originated in a woman aged 40 to 50 who had been exposed to COVID-19. This CDR3 reads CASGDDNRELAYGYTF. CDR3 DNA: TGTGCCAGCGGGGATGACAACAGGGAGTTGGCCTATGGCTACACCTTC.